The 27 T cell receptor beta chains given below trace back to one sample, sequenced in a study of blood T cell repertoires in COVID-19. Sequencing was performed with immunoSEQ multiplex PCR; in TCRdb, only in-frame clones are kept and a portion is missing. The sample consists of about 230,000 clones, over 70% of them appearing once. The sequenced sample was peripheral blood. Every receptor here comes from a man aged 40-55 years with active or convalescent COVID-19.

V gene TRBV6-2 or TRBV6-3 combines with J gene TRBJ2-7; D is uncertain. V was shortened by 2 bases and J by 3 bases, with 8 bases between the two germline ends. The CDR3 extends over 13 amino acids. Germline lookup yields CDR1 MNHEY and CDR2 SVGEGT. The DNA for the CDR3 is TGTGCCAGCAGTTACGAGGAACGCTACGAGCAGTACTTC. Amino acids: CASSYEERYEQYF.

The chain combines TRBV3-1 (or the pseudogene TRBV3-2) with TRBJ1-2, with D possibly matching TRBD1 (6 bases). This CDR3 contains 14 residues. V lost 4 bases to trimming and J lost 5 bases, with 14 bases between them. Germline V gene sequence: CDR1 LGHDT, CDR2 YNNKEL (reference sequence). This CDR3 reads CASSPGQRIYGYTF. The CDR3 bases are TGTGCCAGCAGCCCGGGACAAAGAATATATGGCTACACCTTC.

This clone is a singleton in its sample. This chain links TRBV12-5 with TRBJ1-2; 9 bases align to TRBD1. The CDR3 is 13 residues long. In germline, CDR1 is LGHNT, CDR2 FRNRAP. V was pared by 6 bases and J by 6 bases, with 5 bases of the junction left unmatched. In DNA form, the CDR3 reads TGTGCTAGTGGCTCCACAGGGGGCGATGGCTACACCTTC. Residues: CASGSTGGDGYTF.

This chain joins TRBV30 and TRBJ1-1; D is unresolved. Germline V gives CDR1 GTSNPN, CDR2 SVGIG (reference sequence). The length of the CDR3 is 11 residues. The V end lost 4 bases, the J end lost 5 bases, and 8 bases lay between the germline ends. The CDR3 region is CAWNYRTEAFF. The CDR3 nucleotides read TGTGCCTGGAATTATCGTACTGAAGCTTTCTTT.

J is TRBJ2-5 and V is TRBV12-3 or TRBV12-4; D ambiguous. Trimming shortened V by 7 bases and J by 1 base, and 10 bases separated the two germline ends. The CDR3 consists of 13 residues. The CDR3 reads CASTLLPQETQYF. Here the CDR3 DNA reads TGTGCCAGCACCCTACTCCCCCAAGAGACCCAGTACTTC.

The chain couples TRBV9 to TRBJ2-7; TRBD2 agrees at 7 bases. V lost 4 bases and J lost 5; bases outside the gene matches: 12. The CDR3 spans 15 residues. The germline V gene has CDR1 SGDLS and CDR2 YYNGEE. CDR3 sequence: CASSLSMGGFHEQYF. The CDR3 DNA follows: TGTGCCAGCAGCCTATCTATGGGGGGGTTCCACGAGCAGTACTTC.

The rearrangement links TRBV28 to TRBJ1-2, with D perhaps TRBD1 (5 bases). Between the trimmed V and J ends, which lost 3 bases and 0 bases, there was a span of 23 bases. The CDR3 sequence is 19 residues long. Germline V gene sequence: CDR1 MDHEN, CDR2 SYDVKM. The CDR3 protein is CASSFRPTDSIGSNYGYTF. The CDR3, as DNA: TGTGCCAGCAGTTTCCGTCCGACAGATTCCATTGGTTCTAACTATGGCTACACCTTC.

The chain joins TRBV10-3 to TRBJ2-7, with a possible D match to TRBD2 (6 bases). There are 14 residues in the CDR3. V shed 7 bases and J shed 2 bases, with 15 bases lying between them. CDR1 is ENHRY, CDR2 SYGVKD, per germline. The CDR3 reads CAIKGSGTTYEQYF. CDR3 sequence (DNA): TGTGCCATCAAGGGTAGCGGTACGACCTACGAGCAGTACTTC.

This chain joins TRBV7-6 and TRBJ2-5; D is possibly TRBD2 (5 bases). The germline V gene has CDR1 SGHVS and CDR2 FNYEAQ. V was shortened by 6 bases and J by 5 bases, with 19 bases between the two germline ends. CDR3 length equals 15 residues. The CDR3 is CASSFGSELGETQYF. The CDR3 DNA follows: TGTGCCAGCAGTTTCGGTAGCGAGCTGGGGGAGACCCAGTACTTC.

The CDR3 DNA sequence: TGTGCCACCAGTGATTCCGTCAGGTATGAGCAGTTCTTC. It is translated as CATSDSVRYEQFF. The gene calls are TRBV24-1 and TRBJ2-1; D is uncertain. The CDR3 covers 13 residues. Germline values: CDR1 KGHDR, CDR2 SFDVKD. Trimming stripped 2 bases from V and 8 bases from J, with 9 bases between.

This clone was counted only a few times. The genes are TRBV7-6 and TRBJ2-7; a weak D match, TRBD1 (5 bases). Trimming took 5 bases from V and 3 from J, leaving 20 bases between them. The CDR3 covers 16 residues. Germline V gives CDR1 SGHVS, CDR2 FNYEAQ. In DNA, the CDR3 is TGTGCCAGCAGCCCTCAAGCTGCGACAGCCTACTACGAGCAGTACTTC. It is translated as CASSPQAATAYYEQYF.

CDR3 residues: CASRGVGETQYF. CDR3 DNA: TGTGCCAGCCGGGGGGTGGGGGAGACCCAGTACTTC. This chain connects TRBV27 to TRBJ2-5; 7 bases fit TRBD2. The V segment lost 8 bases and the J segment 5 bases; nucleotides outside the gene matches: 5. The germline V gene encodes CDR1 MNHEY and CDR2 SMNVEV (reference sequence). This CDR3 contains 12 residues.

This clone came up a few times. The chain couples TRBV18 to TRBJ1-2, with TRBD1 as a possible D gene (6 bases). Germline assignment: CDR1 KGHSH and CDR2 LQKENI. The CDR3 loop spans 14 amino acids. Trimming removed 5 bases at V and 4 bases at J, with 14 bases between. The CDR3, as DNA: TGTGCCAGCTCAAGCGGACAGCGTGGCTATGGCTACACCTTC. Amino acid sequence: CASSSGQRGYGYTF.

This clone turned up a few times. This chain links TRBV30 with TRBJ1-2, with 9 bases matching TRBD1. Germline CDR1 reads GTSNPN; CDR2 reads SVGIG (reference sequence). The CDR3 loop spans 13 amino acids. Trimming removed 6 bases from V and 3 bases from J; junction bases left unmatched: 5. The CDR3 reads CACGRDRDYGYTF. In nucleotides, the CDR3 is TGTGCCTGCGGCCGGGACAGGGACTATGGCTACACCTTC.

The V gene is TRBV18, the J gene TRBJ1-5, with a weak D call TRBD1 (5 bases). The CDR3 has 13 residues. The germline V gene has CDR1 KGHSH and CDR2 LQKENI. The V gene lost 6 bases and the J gene lost 3 bases, with 9 bases spanning the gap. In DNA form, the CDR3 reads TGTGCCAGCTCGGGGGGGGTCAATCAGCCCCAGCATTTT. It yields the protein CASSGGVNQPQHF.

A few counts support this clone. The J gene is TRBJ1-2, the V gene TRBV28; the match to TRBD1 covers 8 bases. Germline-derived CDR1 and CDR2 are MDHEN and SYDVKM. CDR3 length: 12 amino acids. V lost 6 bases to trimming and J lost 10 bases; unmatched junction nucleotides: 7. In DNA form, the CDR3 reads TGTGCCAGCAGGGGCAAGGGACAGGCCTACACCTTC. Translation: CASRGKGQAYTF.

This chain uses TRBV24-1 with TRBJ1-4, with D uncertain. Germline lookup yields CDR1 KGHDR and CDR2 SFDVKD. The CDR3 is 13 amino acids. Trimming left V 4 bases short and J 8 bases short, with 10 bases between. The CDR3 coding sequence is TGTGCCACCAGTGACCCTCGGGAGGAAAAACTGTTTTTT. Protein: CATSDPREEKLFF.

The chain joins TRBV6-5 to TRBJ2-7; 11 nucleotides line up with TRBD1. The ends lost 6 bases at V and 3 bases at J; junction bases unmatched: 4. CDR3 length equals 14 residues. Germline V gene data show CDR1 as MNHEY and CDR2 as SVGAGI. This CDR3 is CASSSGTGGYEQYF. The CDR3 region has the DNA TGTGCCAGCAGCTCCGGGACAGGGGGCTACGAGCAGTACTTC.

This chain connects TRBV20-1 to TRBJ1-2; D ambiguous. There are 8 residues in the CDR3. CDR1 is DFQATT and CDR2 is SNEGSKA in the germline V gene (reference sequence). The CDR3 DNA sequence: TGCACCATTGATGGCTACACCTTC. Residues: CTIDGYTF.

The chain is built from TRBV6-1 and TRBJ1-2; 10 bases map to TRBD1. With V trimmed by 3 bases and J by 4 bases, 8 bases remained unmatched. Germline values: CDR1 MNHNS, CDR2 SASEGT. CDR3 length: 16 residues. CDR3 sequence: CASSDGPGTGAYGYTF. In nucleotides, the CDR3 is TGTGCCAGCAGTGACGGTCCCGGGACAGGGGCCTATGGCTACACCTTC.

Remarks on this clone: The junction shows a germline mismatch at one end, possibly a read error. The chain uses TRBV12-3 or TRBV12-4 and TRBJ1-1; D is undetermined. This CDR3 contains 13 residues. DNA of the CDR3: TGTGCCAGCAGTATAGCGGGCCGGGGTGAAGCTTTCTTT. Amino acid sequence: CASSIAGRGEAFF.

CDR3 sequence (DNA): TGTGCCAGCAGCTTAAGCAGGAACAATGAGCAGTTCTTC. Translation gives CASSLSRNNEQFF. The chain employs TRBV11-2 and TRBJ2-1; D not certain. V shed 2 bases and J shed 5 bases, with 7 bases lying between them. The CDR3 totals 13 residues. Germline assignment: CDR1 SGHAT and CDR2 FQNNGV.

The chain recombines TRBV29-1 with TRBJ1-5, with 9 bases lining up with TRBD1. The CDR3 loop spans 13 amino acids. Trimming cost V 6 bases and J 10 bases; bases outside gene matches: 10. Germline V CDR1 and CDR2: SQVTM, ANQGSEA. CDR3 region: CSVGQGSRRPQHF. The CDR3, as DNA: TGCAGCGTGGGACAGGGTTCTCGGAGACCCCAGCATTTT.

The chain recombines TRBV7-9 with TRBJ2-7; 9 bases align to TRBD1. With 5 bases clipped from V and 3 bases from J, the junction kept 8 bases outside the gene matches. CDR3 length: 15 amino acids. Germline V lookup: CDR1 SEHNR, CDR2 FQNEAQ (reference sequence). The CDR3, as DNA: TGTGCCAGCAGCCTTACAGGGGGCCAGATCTACGAGCAGTACTTC. Amino acid sequence: CASSLTGGQIYEQYF.

V and J are TRBV27 and TRBJ2-5; 13 bases agree with TRBD2. V lost 6 bases to trimming and J lost 4 bases; unmatched junction nucleotides: 5. CDR3 length: 15 residues. CDR1 and CDR2 from the germline V gene are MNHEY and SMNVEV (reference sequence). The CDR3 DNA reads as TGTGCCAGCAGACAACTAGCGGGGGGGCGAGAGACCCAGTACTTC. The encoded protein is CASRQLAGGRETQYF.

This rearrangement joins TRBV25-1 to TRBJ2-2; maybe TRBD1 (6 bases). Trimming took off 0 bases at V and 9 bases at J, with 11 bases between the two ends. The CDR3 has 14 amino acids. Germline lookup yields CDR1 MGHDK and CDR2 SYGVNS. The CDR3: CASSEYYRVRELFF. The CDR3 DNA is TGTGCCAGCAGTGAATATTACAGGGTCCGGGAGCTGTTTTTT.

This chain joins TRBV19 and TRBJ2-7, with a possible D match to TRBD2 (5 bases). V was cut by 8 bases and J by 1 base, with 15 bases left in between. CDR3 length: 14 residues. The germline V gene encodes CDR1 LNHDA and CDR2 SQIVND (reference sequence). The CDR3 sequence: CASSHGGPSYEQYF. The CDR3 nucleotides read TGTGCCAGTTCCCACGGAGGCCCTTCCTACGAGCAGTACTTC. Looking up the rest from reference TRBV19 and TRBJ2-7 gives the full variable domain: DGGITQSPKYLFRKEGQNVTLSCEQNLNHDAMYWYRQDPGQGLRLIYYSQIVNDFQKGDIAEGYSVSREKKESFPLTVTSAQKNPTAFYLCASSHGGPSYEQYFGPGTRLTVT.